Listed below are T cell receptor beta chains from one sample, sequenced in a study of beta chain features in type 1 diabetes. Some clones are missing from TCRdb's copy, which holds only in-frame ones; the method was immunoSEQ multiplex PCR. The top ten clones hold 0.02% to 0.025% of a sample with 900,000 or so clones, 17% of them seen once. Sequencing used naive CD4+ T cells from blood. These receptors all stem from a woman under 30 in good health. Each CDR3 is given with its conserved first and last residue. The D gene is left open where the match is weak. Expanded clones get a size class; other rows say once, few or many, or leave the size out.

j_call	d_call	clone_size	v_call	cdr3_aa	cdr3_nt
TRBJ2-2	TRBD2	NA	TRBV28	CASSLAGEPGELFF	TGTGCCAGCAGTTTAGCGGGAGAGCCCGGGGAGCTGTTTTTT
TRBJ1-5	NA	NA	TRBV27	CASSSRDPLWRSSNQPQHF	TGTGCCAGCAGTTCGAGGGACCCCCTGTGGCGTAGTAGCAATCAGCCCCAGCATTTT
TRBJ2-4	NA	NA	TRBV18	CASSPPLGGENIQYF	TGTGCCAGCTCACCCCCTCTAGGGGGGGAAAACATTCAGTACTTC
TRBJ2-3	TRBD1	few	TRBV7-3	CASTYTGQATDTQYF	TGTGCCAGCACCTATACTGGACAGGCCACAGATACGCAGTATTTT
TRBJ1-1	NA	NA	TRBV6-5	CASSTHRLEGTEAFF	TGTGCCAGCAGTACACACAGGTTGGAGGGGACTGAAGCTTTCTTT
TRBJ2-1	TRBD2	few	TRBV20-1	CSAQRESVEFF	TGCAGTGCGCAGCGGGAGTCCGTTGAGTTCTTC
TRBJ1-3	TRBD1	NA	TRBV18	CASSPPGQAGNTIYF	TGTGCCAGCTCACCACCTGGACAGGCTGGAAACACCATATATTTT
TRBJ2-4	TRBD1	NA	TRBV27	CASRGQGSTRAKNIQYF	TGTGCCAGCAGGGGACAGGGATCCACCCGCGCCAAAAACATTCAGTACTTC
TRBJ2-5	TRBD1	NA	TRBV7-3	CASSSTGGGETQYF	TGTGCCAGCAGCTCGACAGGGGGCGGAGAGACCCAGTACTTC
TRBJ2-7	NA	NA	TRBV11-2	CASSSTRGRNLYEQYF	TGTGCCAGCAGCTCGACTAGGGGACGGAACCTGTACGAGCAGTACTTC
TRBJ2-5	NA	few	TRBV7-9	CASSLDRDRETQYF	TGTGCCAGCAGTTTAGATCGGGATCGCGAGACCCAGTACTTC
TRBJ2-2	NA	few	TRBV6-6	CASSYSTGTNTGELFF	TGTGCCAGCAGTTACTCCACGGGGACGAACACCGGGGAGCTGTTTTTT
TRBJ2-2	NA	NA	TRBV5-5	CASSLQGSPTGELFF	TGTGCCAGCAGCTTGCAGGGCAGCCCAACCGGGGAGCTGTTTTTT
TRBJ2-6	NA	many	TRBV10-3	CAIMGGANVLTF	TGTGCCATCATGGGTGGGGCCAACGTCCTGACTTTC
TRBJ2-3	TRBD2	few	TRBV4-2	CASSQEESALAGDRDTQYF	TGTGCCAGCAGCCAAGAGGAATCCGCACTAGCGGGAGACAGAGATACGCAGTATTTT
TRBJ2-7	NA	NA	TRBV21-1	CASSTSLGTAYEQYF	TGTGCCAGCAGCACATCCTTGGGGACAGCCTACGAGCAGTACTTC
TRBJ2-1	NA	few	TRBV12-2	CASRPLGGMDYNEQFF	TGTGCAAGTCGCCCCCTCGGGGGAATGGACTACAATGAGCAGTTCTTC
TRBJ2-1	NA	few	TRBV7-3	CASSLGGWDEQFF	TGTGCCAGCAGCTTAGGTGGTTGGGATGAGCAGTTCTTC
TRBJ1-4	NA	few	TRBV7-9	CASSLAGTTNEKLFF	TGTGCCAGCAGCTTAGCAGGGACAACTAATGAAAAACTGTTTTTT
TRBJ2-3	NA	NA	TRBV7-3	CASSCPNSYCTDTQYF	TGTGCCAGCAGCTGTCCGAACTCGTATTGCACAGATACGCAGTATTTT
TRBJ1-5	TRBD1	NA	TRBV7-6	CASSRGQGSNQPQHF	TGTGCCAGCAGCAGGGGACAGGGTAGCAATCAGCCCCAGCATTTT
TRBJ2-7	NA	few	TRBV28	CASSPPPRLLSYEQYF	TGTGCCAGCAGCCCTCCACCGAGACTTTTGTCCTACGAGCAGTACTTC
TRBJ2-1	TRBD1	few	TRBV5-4	CASSSSGQGYNEQFF	TGTGCCAGCAGCTCCTCAGGACAGGGGTACAATGAGCAGTTCTTC
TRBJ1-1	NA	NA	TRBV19	CASTRWGAGTEAFF	TGTGCCAGTACCAGGTGGGGGGCTGGGACTGAAGCTTTCTTT
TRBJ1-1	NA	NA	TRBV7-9	CASSPVGNTEAFF	TGTGCCAGCAGTCCCGTGGGGAACACTGAAGCTTTCTTT
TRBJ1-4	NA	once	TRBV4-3	CASSQGSGSRVSNEKLFF	TGCGCCAGCAGCCAAGGATCGGGGAGTCGGGTATCGAATGAAAAACTGTTTTTT
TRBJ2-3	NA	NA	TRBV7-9	CASSLGGRQTDTQYF	TGTGCCAGCAGCTTAGGTGGCAGGCAAACAGATACGCAGTATTTT
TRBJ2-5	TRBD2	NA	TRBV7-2	CASSAGTSSSRVTQYF	TGTGCCAGCAGCGCAGGGACTAGTTCAAGTCGGGTGACCCAGTACTTC
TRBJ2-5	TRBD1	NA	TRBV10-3	CAVSSGTGGKETQYF	TGTGCCGTATCATCCGGGACAGGGGGGAAAGAGACCCAGTACTTC
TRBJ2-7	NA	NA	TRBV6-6	CASSYPSRGYEQYF	TGTGCCAGCAGTTACCCGAGCAGGGGCTACGAGCAGTACTTC
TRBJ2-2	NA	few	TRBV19	CASSIPGRRGTGELFF	TGTGCCAGTAGTATACCGGGGCGAAGGGGCACCGGGGAGCTGTTTTTT
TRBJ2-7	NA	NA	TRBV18	CASSPSAGGLEQYF	TGTGCCAGCTCACCCTCTGCCGGGGGTCTCGAGCAGTACTTC
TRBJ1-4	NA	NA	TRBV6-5	CASSYVGQQNEKLFF	TGTGCCAGCAGTTACGTCGGCCAGCAAAATGAAAAACTGTTTTTT
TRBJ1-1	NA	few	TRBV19	CASSSGQNTEAFF	TGTGCCAGTAGTAGTGGACAGAACACTGAAGCTTTCTTT
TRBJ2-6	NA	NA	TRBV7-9	CASSLPGRSSGANVLTF	TGTGCCAGCAGCTTACCAGGGCGAAGCTCTGGGGCCAACGTCCTGACTTTC
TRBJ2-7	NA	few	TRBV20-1	CSATRDYEQYF	TGCAGTGCAACCAGGGACTACGAGCAGTACTTC
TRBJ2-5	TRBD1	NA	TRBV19	CASALTGVGETQYF	TGTGCCAGTGCCCTGACAGGGGTTGGGGAGACCCAGTACTTC
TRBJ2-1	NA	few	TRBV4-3	CASSQDLNEQFF	TGCGCCAGCAGCCAAGACCTCAATGAGCAGTTCTTC
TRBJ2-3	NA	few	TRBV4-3	CASSYQLDGTGSTDTQYF	TGCGCCAGCAGCTACCAGTTAGACGGGACTGGAAGCACAGATACGCAGTATTTT
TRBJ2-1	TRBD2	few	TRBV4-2	CASSQVGLAGNNEQFF	TGTGCCAGCAGCCAAGTAGGACTAGCGGGAAACAATGAGCAGTTCTTC
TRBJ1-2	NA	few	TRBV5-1	CASSLGAGYGYTF	TGCGCCAGCAGCTTGGGGGCTGGTTATGGCTACACCTTC
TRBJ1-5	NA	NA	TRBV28	CASRQGSPGQPQHF	TGTGCCAGCAGGCAGGGTTCTCCGGGTCAGCCCCAGCATTTT
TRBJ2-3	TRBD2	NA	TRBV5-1	CASSLATSGTSTDTQYF	TGCGCCAGCAGCTTGGCGACTAGCGGCACAAGCACAGATACGCAGTATTTT
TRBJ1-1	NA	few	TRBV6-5	CATSPLQVLNTEAFF	TGTGCCACATCGCCATTACAAGTTTTGAACACTGAAGCTTTCTTT
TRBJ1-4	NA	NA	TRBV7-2	CASSVQENEKLFF	TGTGCCAGCAGCGTACAGGAGAATGAAAAACTGTTTTTT
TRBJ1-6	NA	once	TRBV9	CASSGAYNSPLHF	TGTGCCAGCTCGGGGGCCTATAATTCACCCCTCCACTTT
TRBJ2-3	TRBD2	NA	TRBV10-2	CASSTLSGIGTDTQYF	TGCGCCAGCAGTACCCTAAGCGGGATTGGCACAGATACGCAGTATTTT
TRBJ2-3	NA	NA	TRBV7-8	CASSPHTVGDTQYF	TGTGCCAGCAGCCCCCATACAGTCGGAGATACGCAGTATTTT
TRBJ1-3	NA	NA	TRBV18	CASSPRRLRSGNTIYF	TGTGCCAGCTCACCACGGCGGCTTCGCTCTGGAAACACCATATATTTT
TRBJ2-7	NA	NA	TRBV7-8	CASSPRTSSYEQYF	TGTGCCAGCAGCCCACGGACCAGCTCCTACGAGCAGTACTTC
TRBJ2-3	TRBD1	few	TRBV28	CASSTRQGPLDTQYF	TGTGCCAGCAGTACGAGACAGGGGCCCCTGGATACGCAGTATTTT
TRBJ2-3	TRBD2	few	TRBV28	CASSSGGFGTDTQYF	TGTGCCAGCAGTTCGGGGGGATTTGGGACAGATACGCAGTATTTT